This TCR beta chain was recovered during a study of blood T cell repertoires in COVID-19. Turning to the study itself: Samples came from the United States, Italy and Spain, spanning acute and convalescent COVID-19. From T cells, B-cell-depleted T cells, or PBMCs came the material, which was cDNA or gDNA.

The V segment lost 5 bases and the J segment 1 base; nucleotides outside the gene matches: 3. The length of the CDR3 is 15 residues. The germline CDR1 and CDR2 sequences are MNHEY and SVGEGT. This table comes from immunoSEQ multiplex PCR, and its TCRdb copy is limited to in-frame clones, with some not included. The profile shows nearly 90,000 clones, about three quarters of them singletons. The sample comprised peripheral blood. V gene TRBV6-2 or TRBV6-3 combines with J gene TRBJ2-5, with 11 nucleotides matching TRBD1. The sequence came from a woman of 80 years or more with acute or convalescent COVID-19. CDR3 residues: CASSGQGAGQETQYF. The CDR3 nucleotides are TGTGCCAGCAGTGGACAGGGGGCTGGCCAAGAGACCCAGTACTTC.